A single TCR beta chain is shown here with its context. From germline, CDR1 is MGHRA and CDR2 YSYEKL. This CDR3 region has 17 residues. The V end was cut by 4 bases, the J end by 4 bases, with 20 bases between. The sample comes from a study of T cells after yellow fever vaccination. TCRdb itself ran the 5' RACE reads through MiXCR, one entry per CDR3 protein. The table lists about 30,000 distinct CDR3 sequences, roughly 6% of them singletons. Findings of the study overall: Sorted memory subsets on day 0 showed almost all vaccine-responding clonotypes to be undetectable. Booster samples showed a return of most primary-vaccination clones (roughly 96% CD4, around 85% CD8). Within FACS-sorted repertoires, abundant clonotypes contaminating from the bulk population could be present.

The chain has TRBV4-1 and TRBJ2-1; the D gene could be TRBD1 or TRBD2 (5 bases each). Sample: PBMCs, either bulk or a sorted T-cell subset (CD4+, CD8+, memory, or dextramer-sorted; not recorded which), taken on the day of the yellow fever booster vaccination. This clonotype was sampled from a man aged 25 to 40 who received the YFV17D yellow fever vaccine. The CDR3 region has the DNA TGCGCCAGCAGCCCCCCCCAAGGGGTAGCGCGATACAATGAGCAGTTCTTC. Its translation is CASSPPQGVARYNEQFF.